One and the same sample provided the 20 T cell receptor beta chains below, sequenced in a study of cytomegalovirus exposure and HLA in healthy donors. The study ran its PCR with 60 Vbeta and 13 Jbeta primers. The table came from immunoSEQ multiplex PCR; TCRdb's copy has only in-frame clones and leaves some out. The top ten hold roughly 2.6% of the sample, which has 100,000 or so clones, about three quarters seen once. Material: PBMCs. The receptors derive from a female donor in good health and CMV-seronegative.

In this sample, this clone turned up once. This chain connects TRBV11-2 to TRBJ2-7, with 7 bases identical to TRBD1. V shed 5 bases, J shed 6 bases, and the junction held 13 bases outside the gene matches. This CDR3 has 15 amino acids. Germline V gene sequence: CDR1 SGHAT, CDR2 FQNNGV. CDR3: CASSRTTGDMVEQYF. The CDR3 region has the DNA TGTGCCAGCAGCCGAACAACAGGGGACATGGTCGAGCAGTACTTC.

The J gene is TRBJ1-1, the V gene TRBV30, with D unclear. Trimming pared 5 bases from V and 3 bases from J, leaving 19 bases between. The CDR3 spans 15 residues. Germline V CDR1 and CDR2: GTSNPN, SVGIG (reference sequence). CDR3 nucleotide sequence: TGTGCCTGGGGAGGACTTCCCCCTCTCGACACTGAAGCTTTCTTT. The encoded protein is CAWGGLPPLDTEAFF.

V gene TRBV29-1 combines with J gene TRBJ2-1, with TRBD2 identical over 7 bases. Germline V lookup: CDR1 SQVTM, CDR2 ANQGSEA. The CDR3 sequence is 10 residues long. V shed 7 bases and J 6 bases; nucleotides not matched to a gene: 0. The CDR3 DNA sequence: TGCAGCGCGGGGGGCAATGAGCAGTTCTTC. This sequence encodes CSAGGNEQFF.

The chain joins TRBV7-2 to TRBJ1-6, with a tentative D call TRBD1 (5 bases). The CDR3 is 15 amino acids. V dropped 5 bases and J dropped 7 bases, with 15 bases sitting between them. Germline V gene data show CDR1 as SGHTA and CDR2 as FQGNSA. Here the CDR3 DNA reads TGTGCCAGCAGCGCTATTTATCGGGGGAATTCACCCCTCCACTTT. Protein product: CASSAIYRGNSPLHF.

The gene calls are TRBV6-1 and TRBJ1-6; D may be TRBD1 (6 bases). Germline V gives CDR1 MNHNS, CDR2 SASEGT. The ends were cut back, 4 bases at V and 6 bases at J, with 16 bases in the middle. The CDR3 spans 16 residues. CDR3 sequence: CASSASGAGVNSPLHF. Here the CDR3 DNA reads TGTGCCAGCAGTGCATCCGGGGCAGGGGTTAATTCACCCCTCCACTTT.

This clone appeared once. Relative to the germline gene, one junction end is altered; a read error may explain this. This rearrangement joins TRBV7-9 to TRBJ2-2, with 9 nucleotides matching TRBD2. Germline loops: CDR1 SEHNR, CDR2 FQNEAQ (reference sequence). The CDR3 length is 15 residues. The CDR3, as DNA: TGTTCCAGCAGCGCCCCTCGACTAGCGGCCGGGGAGCTGTTTTTT. This gives the protein CSSSAPRLAAGELFF.

This clone was recorded once. This chain joins TRBV30 and TRBJ1-3; D ambiguous. Germline CDR1 GTSNPN, CDR2 SVGIG (reference sequence). This CDR3 is 14 amino acids long. With 0 bases removed from V and 9 bases from J, the gap between germline ends came to 15 bases. The chain's CDR3 is CAWSVESRHATIYF. The DNA for the CDR3 is TGTGCCTGGAGTGTAGAGTCACGCCATGCCACCATATATTTT.

This clone was detected only once. The chain links TRBV5-1 to TRBJ2-5; 12 nucleotides match TRBD2. CDR3 size: 15 residues. V was clipped by 5 bases and J by 5 bases; unmatched bases: 7. Looked up from germline, CDR1 is SGHRS and CDR2 is YFSETQ. The CDR3 spells CASSSSLAGGETQYF. Here the CDR3 DNA reads TGCGCCAGCAGTTCATCGCTAGCGGGGGGGGAGACCCAGTACTTC.

This clone was recorded once. This sequence joins TRBV7-2 and TRBJ1-6; 10 positions agree with TRBD1. CDR1 SGHTA and CDR2 FQGNSA come from the germline V gene. Trimming removed 3 bases from V and 9 bases from J; junction bases left unmatched: 5. The CDR3 is made up of 15 amino acids. This CDR3 reads CASSLGQGWVSPLHF. Written as DNA, the CDR3 is TGTGCCAGCAGCTTGGGACAGGGGTGGGTTTCACCCCTCCACTTT.

CDR3 sequence: CSANRDGYTF. The CDR3 DNA is TGCAGCGCCAACAGGGACGGCTACACCTTC. This chain uses TRBV29-1 with TRBJ1-2, with a tentative D call TRBD1 (6 bases). Germline-derived CDR1 and CDR2 are SQVTM and ANQGSEA. The CDR3 sequence is 10 residues long. With 7 bases removed from V and 8 bases from J, the gap between germline ends came to 11 bases.

The chain couples TRBV27 to TRBJ2-5, with 8 bases lining up with TRBD2. Germline CDR1 and CDR2: MNHEY and SMNVEV (reference sequence). The CDR3 contains 15 residues. V trimming: 5 bases; J trimming: 5 bases; junction bases outside the gene matches: 10. Here the CDR3 reads CASSLGAGGQETQYF. In DNA, the CDR3 is TGTGCCAGCAGTCTAGGGGCGGGGGGCCAGGAGACCCAGTACTTC.

The J gene is TRBJ1-2, the V gene TRBV20-1; maybe TRBD1 (6 bases). The CDR3 spans 11 residues. V was clipped by 4 bases and J by 6 bases, with 9 bases between them. Germline CDR1 DFQATT, CDR2 SNEGSKA (reference sequence). The CDR3 coding sequence is TGCAGTGCTATCGGGACACATGGCTACACCTTC. It codes for CSAIGTHGYTF.

The genes are TRBV6-5 and TRBJ2-7; possibly TRBD1 for D (5 bases). The CDR3 runs 13 residues. V gave up 6 bases and J gave up 3 bases, with 12 bases separating them. Germline CDR1 and CDR2: MNHEY and SVGAGI. CDR3 sequence: CASRQPGYYEQYF. CDR3 nucleotides: TGTGCCAGCAGGCAACCAGGGTACTACGAGCAGTACTTC.

The V and J genes are TRBV11-2 and TRBJ2-3; D possibly corresponds to TRBD2 (6 bases). CDR1 SGHAT and CDR2 FQNNGV come from the germline V gene. V lost 5 bases, J lost 6 bases, and 9 bases lay in between. The CDR3 covers 12 residues. The DNA of the CDR3 is TGTGCCAGCAGCCCGGACTATGATACGCAGTATTTT. Protein sequence: CASSPDYDTQYF.

This sequence joins TRBV30 and TRBJ2-2; 10 nucleotides line up with TRBD2. This CDR3 spans 16 amino acids. The germline V gene has CDR1 GTSNPN and CDR2 SVGIG (reference sequence). J gave up 4 bases and V 2 bases, and 7 bases lay outside the gene matches. Written as DNA, the CDR3 is TGTGCCTGGAGTATCCTAGCGGGGGCTACCACCGGGGAGCTGTTTTTT. Encoded protein: CAWSILAGATTGELFF.

The chain has TRBV11-2 and TRBJ2-7, with 7 positions matching TRBD1. Germline-derived CDR1 and CDR2 are SGHAT and FQNNGV. Trimming removed 0 bases from V and 2 bases from J; junction bases left unmatched: 10. CDR3 length: 17 amino acids. This CDR3 reads CASSLDQTGIVPYEQYF. The DNA of the CDR3 is TGTGCCAGCAGCTTAGACCAGACAGGGATAGTCCCCTACGAGCAGTACTTC.

This chain uses TRBV4-1 with TRBJ2-5; 10 nucleotides match TRBD1. V was clipped by 1 base and J by 2 bases; unmatched bases: 10. Germline assignment: CDR1 MGHRA and CDR2 YSYEKL. This CDR3 is 18 amino acids long. CDR3 nucleotides: TGCGCCAGCAGCCAAGGGGCCTCCGGGACAGGGGTTCAAGAGACCCAGTACTTC. Its translation: CASSQGASGTGVQETQYF.

The V gene is TRBV16, the J gene TRBJ2-7; 9 nucleotides match TRBD2. CDR1 and CDR2 from the germline V gene are KGHSY and FQNENV. This CDR3 is built from 16 residues. Losses at the gene ends were 1 base for V and 2 bases for J; bases not matched to a gene: 6. DNA for the CDR3: TGTGCCAGCAGCCAATTTAAGCGGGGGGCCACCTACGAGCAGTACTTC. Protein sequence: CASSQFKRGATYEQYF.

The chain couples TRBV2 to TRBJ1-2, with 7 nucleotides matching TRBD1. Germline CDR1 reads SNHLY; CDR2 reads FYNNEI. The trim removed 1 base at V and 2 bases at J, leaving 7 bases unmatched. This CDR3 is built from 16 residues. CDR3 residues: CASSEGQGGANYGYTF. The CDR3 nucleotides are TGTGCCAGCAGTGAAGGACAGGGAGGCGCAAACTATGGCTACACCTTC.

V usage is TRBV19 and J usage is TRBJ1-2; 7 positions agree with TRBD1. Germline V gene lookup returns CDR1 LNHDA and CDR2 SQIVND (reference sequence). The CDR3 totals 16 residues. The ends lost 0 bases at V and 4 bases at J; junction bases unmatched: 8. The CDR3 region has the DNA TGTGCCAGTAGTATAGATCCCCTGGGACAGACCTATGGCTACACCTTC. This sequence encodes CASSIDPLGQTYGYTF.